Below, 10 T cell receptor beta chains from the same sample are listed, as sequenced in a study of blood T cell repertoires in COVID-19. Sequencing was performed with immunoSEQ multiplex PCR; in TCRdb, only in-frame clones are kept and a portion is missing. The sample has about 64,000 clones, more than 75% seen once. Material: peripheral blood. The receptors derive from a man aged 50-60 years with active COVID-19.

The chain has TRBV7-9 and TRBJ2-3; 11 bases agree with TRBD1. This CDR3 region has 15 residues. V lost 5 bases and J lost 5; bases outside the gene matches: 6. Germline V gene sequence: CDR1 SEHNR, CDR2 FQNEAQ (reference sequence). The CDR3 loop reads CASSNGQGAGDTQYF. The CDR3 DNA reads TGTGCCAGCAGCAACGGACAGGGGGCAGGAGATACGCAGTATTTT. Drawing the rest from reference TRBV7-9 and TRBJ2-3, the complete variable domain is DTGVSQNPRHKITKRGQNVTFRCDPISEHNRLYWYRQTLGQGPEFLTYFQNEAQLEKSRLLSDRFSAERPKGSFSTLEIQRTEQGDSAMYLCASSNGQGAGDTQYFGPGTRLTVL.

The V gene is TRBV19, the J gene TRBJ2-7, with a possible D match to TRBD1 (6 bases). CDR3 length: 13 amino acids. V lost 4 bases and J 2 bases, leaving 9 bases between the germline ends. Germline-derived CDR1 and CDR2 are LNHDA and SQIVND (reference sequence). The CDR3, as DNA: TGTGCCAGTAGTACAGGGGCGGCCTACGAGCAGTACTTC. Translated: CASSTGAAYEQYF. The full variable domain, in which reference TRBV19 and TRBJ2-7 provide the parts outside the CDR3, is DGGITQSPKYLFRKEGQNVTLSCEQNLNHDAMYWYRQDPGQGLRLIYYSQIVNDFQKGDIAEGYSVSREKKESFPLTVTSAQKNPTAFYLCASSTGAAYEQYFGPGTRLTVT.

V gene TRBV11-3 combines with J gene TRBJ2-2, with D tentatively TRBD2 (6 bases). CDR1 SGHNT and CDR2 YENEEA come from the germline V gene. The CDR3 extends over 14 amino acids. The V end lost 9 bases, the J end lost 2 bases, and 13 bases lay between the germline ends. This chain's CDR3 is CASGERVNTGELFF. The DNA of the CDR3 is TGTGCCAGTGGGGAGCGGGTAAACACCGGGGAGCTGTTTTTT.

The V gene is TRBV3-1 (or the pseudogene TRBV3-2), the J gene TRBJ2-7, with TRBD2 matching 13 bases. Germline V gene data show CDR1 as LGHDT and CDR2 as YNNKEL (reference sequence). The CDR3 length is 22 residues. The trim removed 0 bases at V and 2 bases at J, leaving 19 bases unmatched. Written as DNA, the CDR3 is TGTGCCAGCAGCCAAGACCCAAGGGCCGGACTAGCGGGAGTGATGGGGGCCTACGAGCAGTACTTC. Protein: CASSQDPRAGLAGVMGAYEQYF.

The J gene is TRBJ2-7, the V gene TRBV7-9, with TRBD2 matching 8 bases. The CDR3 covers 13 residues. Germline V lookup: CDR1 SEHNR, CDR2 FQNEAQ (reference sequence). Unmatched junction bases numbered 4, after V lost 4 bases and J lost 5 bases. CDR3 nucleotides: TGTGCCAGCAGCTCCCCGCGGGGGGACGAGCAGTACTTC. It yields the protein CASSSPRGDEQYF. The full variable domain, completed using reference TRBV7-9 and TRBJ2-7, is DTGVSQNPRHKITKRGQNVTFRCDPISEHNRLYWYRQTLGQGPEFLTYFQNEAQLEKSRLLSDRFSAERPKGSFSTLEIQRTEQGDSAMYLCASSSPRGDEQYFGPGTRLTVT.

The CDR3 loop reads CASSLDRPTYNEQFF. In DNA, the CDR3 is TGCGCCAGCAGCTTGGACAGGCCGACCTACAATGAGCAGTTCTTC. The chain carries TRBV5-1 and TRBJ2-1; TRBD1 might be the D (5 bases). CDR3 size: 15 residues. CDR1 and CDR2 (germline): SGHRS, YFSETQ. Trimming left V 0 bases short and J 2 bases short, with 9 bases between.

V usage is TRBV7-2 and J usage is TRBJ2-2, with D unresolved. CDR3 length: 17 residues. Germline V lookup: CDR1 SGHTA, CDR2 FQGNSA. V lost 5 bases to trimming and J lost 0 bases, with 16 bases between them. The CDR3 nucleotides read TGTGCCAGCAGCGGTGCCGTCCTGCGAACGAACACCGGGGAGCTGTTTTTT. Translation: CASSGAVLRTNTGELFF.

The gene calls are TRBV14 and TRBJ2-1; a weak D match, TRBD2 (5 bases). Per the germline V gene, CDR1 is SGHDN and CDR2 is FVKESK. The ends were cut back, 5 bases at V and 4 bases at J, with 9 bases in the middle. The CDR3 has 13 residues. The CDR3 is CASSNGIYNEQFF. The CDR3 DNA sequence: TGTGCCAGCAGCAACGGGATTTACAATGAGCAGTTCTTC. Looking up the rest from reference TRBV14 and TRBJ2-1 gives the full variable domain: EAGVTQFPSHSVIEKGQTVTLRCDPISGHDNLYWYRRVMGKEIKFLLHFVKESKQDESGMPNNRFLAERTGGTYSTLKVQPAELEDSGVYFCASSNGIYNEQFFGPGTRLTVL.

The V gene is TRBV12-3 or TRBV12-4, the J gene TRBJ1-1; TRBD1 is a possible D gene (5 bases). CDR3 size: 13 residues. Trimming removed 0 bases at V and 11 bases at J, with 13 bases between. The CDR3 DNA is TGTGCCAGCAGTTTAGCGCCGGCAGGGCGGGCTTTCTTT. Translating it yields CASSLAPAGRAFF.

The rearrangement links TRBV10-3 to TRBJ2-1, with 10 nucleotides matching TRBD1. CDR3 length equals 13 residues. Per germline, CDR1 ENHRY and CDR2 SYGVKD. With V trimmed by 8 bases and J by 9 bases, 7 bases remained unmatched. The CDR3 loop is CAISRTGGSEQFF. The CDR3 DNA is TGTGCCATCTCCCGGACAGGGGGAAGTGAGCAGTTCTTC.